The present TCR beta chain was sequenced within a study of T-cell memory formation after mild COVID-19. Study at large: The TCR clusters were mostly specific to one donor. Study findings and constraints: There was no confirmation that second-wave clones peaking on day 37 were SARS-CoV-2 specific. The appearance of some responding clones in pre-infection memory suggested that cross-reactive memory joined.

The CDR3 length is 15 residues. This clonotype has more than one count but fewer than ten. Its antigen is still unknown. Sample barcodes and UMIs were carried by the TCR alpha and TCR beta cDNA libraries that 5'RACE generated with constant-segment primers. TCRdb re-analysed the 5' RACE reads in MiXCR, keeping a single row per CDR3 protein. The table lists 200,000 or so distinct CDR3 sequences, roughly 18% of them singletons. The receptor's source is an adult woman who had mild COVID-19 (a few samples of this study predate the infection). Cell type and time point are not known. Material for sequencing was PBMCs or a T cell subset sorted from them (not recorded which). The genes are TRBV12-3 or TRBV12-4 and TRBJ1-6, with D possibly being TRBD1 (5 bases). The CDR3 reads CASGGISGVNSPLHF. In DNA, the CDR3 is TGTGCGAGCGGGGGGATTTCCGGGGTTAATTCACCCCTCCACTTT.